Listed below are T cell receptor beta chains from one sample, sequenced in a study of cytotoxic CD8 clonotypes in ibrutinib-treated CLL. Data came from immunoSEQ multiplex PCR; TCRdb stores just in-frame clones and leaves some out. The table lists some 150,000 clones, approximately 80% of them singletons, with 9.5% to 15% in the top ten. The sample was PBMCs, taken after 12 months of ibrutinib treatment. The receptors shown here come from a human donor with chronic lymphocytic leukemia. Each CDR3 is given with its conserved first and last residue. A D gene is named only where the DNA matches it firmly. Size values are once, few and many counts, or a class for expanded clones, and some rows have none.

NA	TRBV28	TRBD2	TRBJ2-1	CASSFSGTSGRFANNEQFF
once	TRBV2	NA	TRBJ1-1	CASSEGHLGPIWAFF
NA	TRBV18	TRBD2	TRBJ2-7	CASSPSGIGEQYF
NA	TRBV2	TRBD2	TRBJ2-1	CATRTSGRLGEQFF
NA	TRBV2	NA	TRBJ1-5	CASSSLGVQPQHF
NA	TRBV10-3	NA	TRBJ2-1	CAISEFDNEQFF
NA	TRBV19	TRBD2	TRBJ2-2	CASSMGLAEAGELFF
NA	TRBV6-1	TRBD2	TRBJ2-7	CASSTGTSSGQYF
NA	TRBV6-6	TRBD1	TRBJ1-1	CASGQVWGNTEAFF
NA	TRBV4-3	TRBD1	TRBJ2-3	CASSQEATGVWSDTQYF
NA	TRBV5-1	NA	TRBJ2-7	CASSRPGTYEQYF
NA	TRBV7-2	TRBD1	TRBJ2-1	CASSLRDYRGPYNEQFF
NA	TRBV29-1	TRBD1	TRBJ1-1	CSVERGQVGTEAFF
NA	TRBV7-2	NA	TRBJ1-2	CASSRYYGYTF
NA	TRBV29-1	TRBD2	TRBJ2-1	CSVSSGSSGEQFF
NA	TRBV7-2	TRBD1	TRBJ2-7	CASSISPGQETYEQYF
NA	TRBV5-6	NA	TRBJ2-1	CASSHSWVVDEQFF
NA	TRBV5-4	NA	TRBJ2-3	CASSAPRGSTDTQYF
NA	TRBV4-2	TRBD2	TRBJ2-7	CASSQSLAGSYEQYF
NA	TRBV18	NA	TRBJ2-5	CASSGTRVPQETQYF
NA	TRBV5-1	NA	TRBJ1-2	CASSLAWLGAQETYGYTF
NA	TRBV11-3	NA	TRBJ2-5	CASSQSGGAAQETQYF
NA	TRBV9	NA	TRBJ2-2	CASSVSPITGELFF
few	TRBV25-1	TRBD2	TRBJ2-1	CASSLAGGTENEQFF
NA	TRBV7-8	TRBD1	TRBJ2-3	CASSPRRHRGLDTQYF
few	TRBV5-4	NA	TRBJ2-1	CASSWRGGNEQFF
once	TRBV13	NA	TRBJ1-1	CASSLEQTTMNTEAFF
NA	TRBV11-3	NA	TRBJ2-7	CASSPPGAIEQYF
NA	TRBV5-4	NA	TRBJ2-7	CASSPGKQDGYEQYF
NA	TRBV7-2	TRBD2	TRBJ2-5	CASSNRLAGKETQYF
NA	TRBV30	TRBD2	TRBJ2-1	CAWGIAGGPNEQFF
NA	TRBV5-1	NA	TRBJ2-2	CASSLLSNTGELFF
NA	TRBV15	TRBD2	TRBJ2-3	CATSRRSGSGTDTQYF
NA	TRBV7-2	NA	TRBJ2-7	CASSFESLYEQYF
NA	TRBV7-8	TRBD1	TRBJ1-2	CASSSRTGYGYTF
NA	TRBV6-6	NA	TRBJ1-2	CASKAGARADGYTF
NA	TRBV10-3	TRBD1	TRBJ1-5	CAISEHRDRGRDSNQPQHF
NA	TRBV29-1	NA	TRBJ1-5	CSVEVSSNQPQHF
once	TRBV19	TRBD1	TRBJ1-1	CASSIPGQMNTEAFF
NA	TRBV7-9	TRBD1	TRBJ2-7	CASSPGQGALTYEQYF
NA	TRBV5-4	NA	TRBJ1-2	CASSLAGLDYGYTF
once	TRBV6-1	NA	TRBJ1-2	CASSEPNLGGYTF